This T cell receptor (beta chain) was sequenced in a study of tumor-infiltrating lymphocytes in primary liver carcinoma (dated by TCRdb to 2015 to 2018). General notes on the study: Surgical resection was performed in China between 2015 and early 2016 on four or five patients with histopathologically diagnosed primary liver carcinoma. The study combined TCRbeta repertoire sequencing, expression microarrays and whole-exome sequencing across five regions of each liver tumor, with adjacent normal tissue and blood. Of the five patients, three men and two women aged 30 to 69 years, four had hepatocellular carcinoma and one had combined HCC and intrahepatic cholangiocarcinoma. Technical replicate repertoires showed high reproducibility, with mean shared-clone rates roughly 0.89 and correlation coefficients above 0.95. Tumors of the five patients were stage T1-T3 N0M0 with maximum diameters of about 4.2 to 10 cm. A total of 35 specimens from 5 patients underwent TCRbeta repertoire sequencing, comprising 25 tumor regions, 5 adjacent noncancerous liver tissues and 5 peripheral blood samples. Each sample produced roughly 3.5 to 7.13 million productive TCRbeta reads, and read depth showed no significant difference between tissue types.

The CDR3 extends over 13 residues, inclusive of both ends. CDR1 and CDR2, per the germline V gene, are SGHAT and FQNNGV. Blood RNA was extracted from unsorted whole blood with TRIzol reagent; germline DNA came from the DNeasy Blood & Tissue kit. At the time of sampling, the patients had chronic HBV infection and had not received any treatment. Before surgery, about 4 milliliters of peripheral blood were collected into K2EDTA tubes. With regard to this clonotype: Its antigen is unknown. Because it lacks the conserved phenylalanine or tryptophan at the end, this CDR3 is likely a read error. The DNA is left out, because the CDR3 cannot be placed on it with certainty; the CDR3 is given as TCRdb lists it.

The investigation overall reported the following: The study included only four to six patients, and the authors note findings should be validated in a larger study. A significantly larger repertoire fraction was made up by the top 250 clones in tumors than in blood (p = 0.039). Repertoire overlap was found to be higher between tumor regions (mean roughly 35%) than between tumor-adjacent (roughly 17%) or tumor-blood (about 15%) pairs, consistent with antigen-driven expansion. Only the TCR beta chain was sequenced, which likely underestimates true repertoire diversity because unpaired alpha chains were not captured. Since the samples were bulk and unsorted, there was no way to compare CD4+ and CD8+ T cell repertoires.

A constant-region primer and ProtoScript II reverse transcriptase were used to reverse-transcribe TCRbeta-specific cDNA from approximately 550 ng total RNA. TCRbeta libraries were built with three nested multiplex PCR rounds, a slightly modified ARM-PCR procedure. Each of the first two PCR rounds ran for about 10 cycles using multiplex TRBV1-TRBV30 forward primers together with a Cbeta reverse primer. Sample barcodes and Illumina adapters were added in a final 25-cycle PCR using Deep VentR polymerase. Before sequencing, amplicons of 200-500 bp were purified from gel using a QIAquick gel extraction kit. TCRbeta amplicons were sequenced on an Illumina HiSeq 2500 with 250-bp paired-end reads. In the original analysis: To recover full CDR3 sequences, reads were quality-trimmed using Trimmomatic v0.33 and paired reads were then merged using FLASH v1.2.11. MiGEC v1.2.1b assigned V, D and J germline segments to the rearranged TCRbeta sequences. Clonotype statistics and Shannon-Wiener diversity indices were calculated with VDJtools v1.0.0. Except for diversity analysis, only each sample's 250 most abundant clonotypes were used in subsequent analyses to reduce sampling bias. TCRdb redid the processing of the public reads, applying fastp at Q25 and MiXCR, and retained in-frame beta chains. When rows share a CDR3 protein, they turn into one entry using the most common DNA and genes. The V and J calls reflect TCRdb's pipeline rather than the authors' work. In this sample the table shows about 210,000 distinct CDR3 sequences, 65% of which occur a single time. The ten biggest clones cover roughly 6.4% of the sample.

The source of this sequence is a woman in her sixties with primary liver carcinoma and hepatitis B virus infection. The sequence joins TRBV11-2 to TRBJ1-2. The sequenced material came from peripheral blood. CDR3 loop: CASSPLRPYGCTS.